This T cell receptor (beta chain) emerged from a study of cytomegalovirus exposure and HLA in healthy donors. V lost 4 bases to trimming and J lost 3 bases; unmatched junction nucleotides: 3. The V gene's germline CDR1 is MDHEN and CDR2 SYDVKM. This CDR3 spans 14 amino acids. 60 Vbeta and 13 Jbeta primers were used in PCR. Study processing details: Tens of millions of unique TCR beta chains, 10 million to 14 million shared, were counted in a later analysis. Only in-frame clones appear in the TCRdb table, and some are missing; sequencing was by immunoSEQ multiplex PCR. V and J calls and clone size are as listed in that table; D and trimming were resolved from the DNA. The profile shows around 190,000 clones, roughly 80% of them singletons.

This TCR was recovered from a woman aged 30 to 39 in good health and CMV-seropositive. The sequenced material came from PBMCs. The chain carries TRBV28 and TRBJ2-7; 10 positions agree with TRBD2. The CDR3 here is CASSSRTSGYEQYF. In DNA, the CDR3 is TGTGCCAGCAGTTCCCGGACTAGCGGCTACGAGCAGTACTTC.